A selection of T cell receptor beta chains follows, all from one sample in a study of vaccination effects on CD4 cells after COVID-19. Here immunoSEQ multiplex PCR was the method, and the copy in TCRdb shows in-frame clones only, minus some. Found here are 60,000 to 65,000 clones, around 75% of them singletons; the top ten hold about 3.7%. For these receptors, no antigen is known. The specimen was CD4+ T cells from PBMCs cultured with HCoV-OC43 spike peptides, collected before COVID-19 vaccination. The receptors stem from a human donor who received a COVID-19 vaccine. Each CDR3 is given without its conserved first and last residue.

CDR3	V	J
ASSQDRGAGAF	TRBV14	TRBJ1-1
ASSARTGGGEKLF	TRBV5-6	TRBJ1-4
ASSDAVPKNIQY	TRBV6-1	TRBJ2-4
ASSLGLAGHQETQY	TRBV5-1	TRBJ2-5
ATSDAYPQPPLTDTQY	TRBV24-1	TRBJ2-3
AISEGLSPGDETQY	TRBV10-3	TRBJ2-5
SASGQGGYGYT	TRBV20-1	TRBJ1-2
ASSQEGREAF	TRBV3-1/TRBV3-2	TRBJ1-1
ASSLFAGQAQETQY	TRBV5-1	TRBJ2-5
ASSPPLGGGEF	TRBV4-1	TRBJ2-1
ASSWTSGGPSYETQY	TRBV7-2	TRBJ2-5
ASTDSLQETQY	TRBV19	TRBJ2-5
ATSDHPWGQGVYSPLH	TRBV24-1	TRBJ1-6
ASSKALFGQGRTTGELF	TRBV21-1	TRBJ2-2
ASSVEGLGNTIY	TRBV9	TRBJ1-3
ASSLGGLNHNEKLF	TRBV5-1	TRBJ1-4
ASSLRGPAPNTEAF	TRBV11-2	TRBJ1-1
ASSLKSTDTQY	TRBV5-4	TRBJ2-3
ASSPVGGSAQPQH	TRBV5-1	TRBJ1-5
ASTLRGGYQETQY	TRBV5-1	TRBJ2-5
SAIFRNIQY	TRBV20-1	TRBJ2-4
ASSHPDRPYGYT	TRBV5-1	TRBJ1-2
ASSQAGDSGDTGELF	TRBV3-1/TRBV3-2	TRBJ2-2
AWRAQGENTIY	TRBV30	TRBJ1-3
ASSQDRLAGVSDTQY	TRBV3-1/TRBV3-2	TRBJ2-3
ASSQDLLSRGTEAF	TRBV4-1	TRBJ1-1
SASPPPDTDTQY	TRBV20-1	TRBJ2-3
ASGESRGEAF	TRBV12-5	TRBJ1-1
ASSSPGQGQETQY	TRBV5-4	TRBJ2-5
ASSQFGSSGNTIY	TRBV3-1/TRBV3-2	TRBJ1-3